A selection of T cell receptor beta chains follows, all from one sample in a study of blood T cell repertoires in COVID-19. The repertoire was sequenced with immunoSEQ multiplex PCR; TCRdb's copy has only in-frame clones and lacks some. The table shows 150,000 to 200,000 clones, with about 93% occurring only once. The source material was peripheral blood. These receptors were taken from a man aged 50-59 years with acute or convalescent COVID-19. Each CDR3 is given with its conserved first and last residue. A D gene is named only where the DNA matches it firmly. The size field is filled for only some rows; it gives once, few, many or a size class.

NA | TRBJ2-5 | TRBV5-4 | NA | CASSLPGFETQYF | TGTGCCAGCAGCTTACCGGGTTTTGAGACCCAGTACTTC
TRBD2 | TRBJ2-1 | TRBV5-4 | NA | CASSPMTAGGHEQFF | TGTGCCAGCAGCCCGATGACGGCGGGAGGACATGAGCAGTTCTTC
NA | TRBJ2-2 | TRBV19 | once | CASSGSALGGHTGELFF | TGTGCCAGTAGTGGTTCAGCTCTAGGGGGTCACACCGGGGAGCTGTTTTTT
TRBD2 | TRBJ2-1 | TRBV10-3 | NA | CAIRGTSGGNYNEQFF | TGTGCCATCAGGGGGACTAGCGGGGGGAACTACAATGAGCAGTTCTTC
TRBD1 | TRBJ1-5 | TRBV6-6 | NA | CASSAGTGHQPQHF | TGTGCCAGCAGCGCCGGGACAGGGCATCAGCCCCAGCATTTT
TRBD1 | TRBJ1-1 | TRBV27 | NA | CASRSGGRTEAFF | TGTGCCAGCAGGTCAGGGGGCAGGACTGAAGCTTTCTTT
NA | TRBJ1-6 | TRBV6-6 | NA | CASTRTGAPLSSYNSPLHF | TGTGCCAGCACTCGAACTGGGGCCCCCTTAAGCTCCTATAATTCACCCCTCCACTTT
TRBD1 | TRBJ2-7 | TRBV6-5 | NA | CASLGTGGPYEQYF | TGTGCCAGCTTAGGGACAGGGGGGCCCTACGAGCAGTACTTC
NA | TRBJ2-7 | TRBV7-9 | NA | CASSSQGFNEQYF | TGTGCCAGCAGCTCACAGGGTTTCAACGAGCAGTACTTC
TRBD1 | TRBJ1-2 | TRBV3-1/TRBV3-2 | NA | CASSQQGAINYGYTF | TGTGCCAGCAGCCAACAGGGGGCGATCAACTATGGCTACACCTTC
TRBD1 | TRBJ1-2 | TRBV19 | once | CASRGQGPLVGYTF | TGTGCCAGTCGGGGACAGGGGCCCTTGGTTGGCTACACCTTC
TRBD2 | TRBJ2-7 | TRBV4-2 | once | CASSELITSGSYEQYF | TGTGCCAGCAGCGAACTAATCACTAGCGGGAGCTACGAGCAGTACTTC
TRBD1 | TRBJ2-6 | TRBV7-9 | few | CASVRDRARSNVLTF | TGTGCCAGCGTCCGGGACAGGGCCCGTTCCAACGTCCTGACTTTC
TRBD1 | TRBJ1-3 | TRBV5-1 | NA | CASSEPGTGAGNTIYF | TGCGCCAGCAGCGAACCCGGGACAGGGGCCGGAAACACCATATATTTT